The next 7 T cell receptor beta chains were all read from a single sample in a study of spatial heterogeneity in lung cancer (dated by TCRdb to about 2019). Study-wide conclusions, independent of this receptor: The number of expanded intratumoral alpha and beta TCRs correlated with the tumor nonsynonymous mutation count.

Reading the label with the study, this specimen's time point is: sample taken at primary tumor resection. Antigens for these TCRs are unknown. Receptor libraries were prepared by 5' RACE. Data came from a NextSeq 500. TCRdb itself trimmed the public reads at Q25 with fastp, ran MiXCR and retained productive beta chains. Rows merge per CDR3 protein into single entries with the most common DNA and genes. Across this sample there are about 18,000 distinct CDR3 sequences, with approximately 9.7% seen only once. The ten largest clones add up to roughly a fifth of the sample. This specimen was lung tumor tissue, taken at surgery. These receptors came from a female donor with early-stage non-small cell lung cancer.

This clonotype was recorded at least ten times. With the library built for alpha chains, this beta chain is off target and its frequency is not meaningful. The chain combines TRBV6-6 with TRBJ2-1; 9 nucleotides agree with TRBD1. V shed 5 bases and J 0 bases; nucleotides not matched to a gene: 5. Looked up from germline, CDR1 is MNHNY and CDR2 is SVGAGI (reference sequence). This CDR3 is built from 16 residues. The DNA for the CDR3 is TGTGCCAGCAGTCCCGGGACAGGGAGCTCCTACAATGAGCAGTTCTTC. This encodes CASSPGTGSSYNEQFF.

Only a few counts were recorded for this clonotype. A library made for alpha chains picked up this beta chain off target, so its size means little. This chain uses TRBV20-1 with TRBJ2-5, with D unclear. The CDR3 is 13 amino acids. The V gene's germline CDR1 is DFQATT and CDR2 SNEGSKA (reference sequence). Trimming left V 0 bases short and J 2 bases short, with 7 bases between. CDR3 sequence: CSARDPGQETQYF. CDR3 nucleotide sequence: TGCAGTGCTAGAGACCCTGGTCAAGAGACCCAGTACTTC.

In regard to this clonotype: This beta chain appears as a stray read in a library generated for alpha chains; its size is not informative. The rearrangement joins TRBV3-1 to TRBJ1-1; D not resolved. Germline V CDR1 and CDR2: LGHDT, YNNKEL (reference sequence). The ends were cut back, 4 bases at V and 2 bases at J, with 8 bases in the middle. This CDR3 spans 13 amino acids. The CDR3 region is CASSPGINTEAFF. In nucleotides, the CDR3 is TGTGCCAGCAGCCCCGGAATAAACACTGAAGCTTTCTTT.

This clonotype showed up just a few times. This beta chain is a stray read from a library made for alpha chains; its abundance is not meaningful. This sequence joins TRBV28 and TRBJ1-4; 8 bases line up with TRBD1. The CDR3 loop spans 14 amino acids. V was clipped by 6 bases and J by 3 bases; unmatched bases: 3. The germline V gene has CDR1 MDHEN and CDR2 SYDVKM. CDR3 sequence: CASRTGEANEKLFF. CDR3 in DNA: TGTGCCAGCAGGACAGGGGAAGCTAATGAAAAACTGTTTTTT.

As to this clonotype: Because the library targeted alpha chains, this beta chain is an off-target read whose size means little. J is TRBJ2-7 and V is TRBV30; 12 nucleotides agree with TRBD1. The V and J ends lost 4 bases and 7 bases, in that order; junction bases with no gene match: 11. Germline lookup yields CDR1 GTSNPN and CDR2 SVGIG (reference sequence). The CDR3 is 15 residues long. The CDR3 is CAWTGTGGPGGEQYF. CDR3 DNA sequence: TGTGCCTGGACAGGGACAGGGGGCCCGGGGGGTGAGCAGTACTTC. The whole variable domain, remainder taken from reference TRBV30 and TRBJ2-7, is SQTIHQWPATLVQPVGSPLSLECTVEGTSNPNLYWYRQAAGRGLQLLFYSVGIGQISSEVPQNLSASRPQDRQFILSSKKLLLSDSGFYLCAWTGTGGPGGEQYFGPGTRLTVT.

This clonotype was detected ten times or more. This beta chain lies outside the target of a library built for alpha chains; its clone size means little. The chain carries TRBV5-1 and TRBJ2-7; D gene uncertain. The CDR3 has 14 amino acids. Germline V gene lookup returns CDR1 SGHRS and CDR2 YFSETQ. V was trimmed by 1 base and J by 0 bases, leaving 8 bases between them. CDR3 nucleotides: TGCGCCAGCAGCTTGAGTGGCAGCTCCTACGAGCAGTACTTC. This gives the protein CASSLSGSSYEQYF.

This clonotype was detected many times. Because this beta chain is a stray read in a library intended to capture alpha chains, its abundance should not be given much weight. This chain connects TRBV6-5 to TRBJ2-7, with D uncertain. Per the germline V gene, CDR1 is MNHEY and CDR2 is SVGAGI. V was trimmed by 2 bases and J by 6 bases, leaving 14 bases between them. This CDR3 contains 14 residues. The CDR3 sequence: CASSYAAPGLEQYF. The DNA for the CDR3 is TGTGCCAGCAGTTACGCTGCACCTGGCCTCGAGCAGTACTTC.